The clone carrying this T cell receptor beta chain is a singleton in its sample. The data stem from a study of blood T cell repertoires in COVID-19. The wider study: The United States, Italy and Spain provided the acute and convalescent COVID-19 samples.

TCRdb keeps only in-frame clones here, not all; method: immunoSEQ multiplex PCR. The sample consists of approximately 100,000 clones, 70% to 90% of them appearing once. This clonotype was sampled from a man aged 70 or older with acute or convalescent COVID-19. The specimen sequenced was peripheral blood.

The CDR3 loop reads CASSWGQENGGNTIYF. DNA of the CDR3: TGCGCCAGCAGCTGGGGACAGGAAAATGGAGGAAACACCATATATTTT. This chain joins TRBV5-1 and TRBJ1-3; 8 positions agree with TRBD1. The junction had 9 bases not matched to a gene; V was cut back by 3 bases and J by 4 bases. Germline CDR1 and CDR2: SGHRS and YFSETQ. This CDR3 has 16 amino acids.